This T cell receptor beta chain was observed in a study of monozygotic twins with inflammatory bowel disease. Germline loops: CDR1 SGHRS, CDR2 YFSETQ. The CDR3 length is 12 residues. TCRdb re-called the 5' RACE reads and catalogs CDR3 proteins one per entry, DNA excluded. Here the sample table reports fewer than 150,000 distinct CDR3 sequences. Sample: blood. This TCR was sampled from a human donor with ulcerative colitis or Crohn's disease, or a healthy co-twin of an affected twin (not recorded which). This sequence joins TRBV5-1 and TRBJ1-1. CDR3 sequence: CASSLEADEAFF.